A single sample is the source of the 28 T cell receptor beta chains below, sequenced in a study of blood T cell repertoires in COVID-19. The data were produced by immunoSEQ multiplex PCR, yet TCRdb's version contains in-frame clones alone and is incomplete. The sample shows about 250,000 clones, 70% to 90% of them seen only once. Sequencing input: peripheral blood. The source of these receptors is a woman aged 25 to 45 with COVID-19, enrolled during active disease.

This rearrangement joins TRBV7-8 to TRBJ2-1; maybe TRBD2 (5 bases). Germline values: CDR1 SGHVS, CDR2 FQNEAQ. CDR3 length equals 13 residues. V gave up 3 bases and J gave up 8 bases, with 11 bases separating them. CDR3: CASSLPSHDEQFF. CDR3 nucleotides: TGTGCCAGCAGCTTGCCTAGCCACGATGAGCAGTTCTTC.

The genes are TRBV6-5 and TRBJ1-1, with D unclear. Deletions cut 6 bases from V and 1 base from J, with 15 bases between. CDR1 and CDR2 from the germline V gene are MNHEY and SVGAGI. This CDR3 region has 15 residues. As DNA, the CDR3 is TGTGCCAGCAGCCAAGTTTGGGGAGCGAACACTGAAGCTTTCTTT. This codes for CASSQVWGANTEAFF.

In its sample, this clone was seen once. The CDR3 protein is CATSRDNTLNEQFF. The CDR3 DNA reads TGTGCCACCAGCAGAGATAACACCCTCAATGAGCAGTTCTTC. The V and J genes are TRBV15 and TRBJ2-1; D gene uncertain. Germline V gene lookup returns CDR1 LNHNV and CDR2 YYDKDF (reference sequence). This CDR3 has 14 residues. V lost 0 bases and J 6 bases, leaving 9 bases between the germline ends.

This clone was counted between two and nine times. The rearrangement joins TRBV6-5 to TRBJ1-3; 8 nucleotides match TRBD1. The CDR3 is 15 amino acids. Germline V gene lookup returns CDR1 MNHEY and CDR2 SVGAGI. The V gene end was trimmed by 2 bases and the J gene end by 4 bases; junction bases not matched to a gene: 4. CDR3: CASSYEDRAGNTIYF. The CDR3, as DNA: TGTGCCAGCAGTTACGAGGACAGGGCCGGAAACACCATATATTTT.

V usage is TRBV19 and J usage is TRBJ1-5; 7 nucleotides line up with TRBD1. Unmatched junction bases numbered 8, after V lost 4 bases and J lost 5 bases. CDR3 length: 15 amino acids. Germline V gene data show CDR1 as LNHDA and CDR2 as SQIVND (reference sequence). As DNA, the CDR3 is TGTGCCAGTAGTACACAGACAGGGACTTATCAGCCCCAGCATTTT. Protein sequence: CASSTQTGTYQPQHF. Supplemented by reference TRBV19 and TRBJ1-5, the full variable domain reads DGGITQSPKYLFRKEGQNVTLSCEQNLNHDAMYWYRQDPGQGLRLIYYSQIVNDFQKGDIAEGYSVSREKKESFPLTVTSAQKNPTAFYLCASSTQTGTYQPQHFGDGTRLSIL.

CDR3 coding DNA: TGTGCCAGCAGTGACCCGGGACAGGGGGGAGATACGCAGTATTTT. Translated: CASSDPGQGGDTQYF. The chain joins TRBV6-4 to TRBJ2-3; TRBD1 agrees at 11 bases. This CDR3 spans 15 amino acids. The ends lost 2 bases at V and 5 bases at J; junction bases unmatched: 3. CDR1 MRHNA and CDR2 SNTAGT come from the germline V gene.

The V call is TRBV3-1 (or the pseudogene TRBV3-2), the J call TRBJ1-1, with D hard to call. The germline V gene has CDR1 LGHDT and CDR2 YNNKEL (reference sequence). With 3 bases removed from V and 0 bases from J, the gap between germline ends came to 5 bases. The CDR3 has 13 residues. DNA of the CDR3: TGTGCCAGCAGCCAGCCAGTGAACACTGAAGCTTTCTTT. This sequence encodes CASSQPVNTEAFF.

The chain uses TRBV11-2 and TRBJ1-1, with D unclear. The CDR3 length is 13 residues. Germline V gene sequence: CDR1 SGHAT, CDR2 FQNNGV. V lost 8 bases and J 4 bases, leaving 14 bases between the germline ends. CDR3 protein: CASVLTEGTEAFF. CDR3 DNA: TGTGCCAGCGTCCTCACAGAGGGCACTGAAGCTTTCTTT.

The chain is built from TRBV7-9 and TRBJ2-4; 9 positions agree with TRBD1. V was clipped by 3 bases and J by 4 bases; unmatched bases: 4. There are 15 residues in the CDR3. Germline CDR1 reads SEHNR; CDR2 reads FQNEAQ (reference sequence). DNA for the CDR3: TGTGCCAGCAGCTTCCGGACAGGGGAAAAAAACATTCAGTACTTC. Protein: CASSFRTGEKNIQYF.

V usage is TRBV2 and J usage is TRBJ1-1; possibly TRBD1 for D (6 bases). The CDR3 has 14 amino acids. Trimming removed 8 bases from V and 1 base from J, with 14 bases in between. Germline-derived CDR1 and CDR2 are SNHLY and FYNNEI. CDR3 amino acids: CASHRGGANTEAFF. The CDR3 nucleotides are TGTGCCAGCCATAGAGGGGGGGCGAACACTGAAGCTTTCTTT.

This chain uses TRBV11-3 with TRBJ1-4, with 7 positions matching TRBD1. Germline lookup yields CDR1 SGHNT and CDR2 YENEEA. The V segment lost 3 bases and the J segment 4 bases; nucleotides outside the gene matches: 5. CDR3 size: 15 residues. The CDR3 DNA reads as TGTGCCAGCAGCTTTTCGGGACAGCTTAATGAAAAACTGTTTTTT. The encoded protein is CASSFSGQLNEKLFF.

The chain has TRBV25-1 and TRBJ2-3, with a tentative D call TRBD2 (7 bases). Trimming left V 4 bases short and J 4 bases short, with 18 bases between. The CDR3 runs 16 residues. Germline CDR1 is MGHDK and CDR2 is SYGVNS. This CDR3 is CASSGKGGIGSDTQYF. CDR3 DNA: TGTGCCAGCAGTGGCAAGGGGGGGATCGGCTCAGATACGCAGTATTTT.

The chain recombines TRBV6-5 with TRBJ2-6, with a weak D call TRBD1 (5 bases). The CDR3 has 16 residues. Per germline, CDR1 MNHEY and CDR2 SVGAGI. Trimming left V 4 bases short and J 2 bases short, with 12 bases between. In nucleotides, the CDR3 is TGTGCCAGCAGTTCCCCCGTCAGGGCTGGGGCCAACGTCCTGACTTTC. Protein: CASSSPVRAGANVLTF.

This chain connects TRBV3-1 (or the pseudogene TRBV3-2) to TRBJ2-1; tentatively, D is TRBD1 (6 bases). CDR1 and CDR2 (germline): LGHDT, YNNKEL (reference sequence). Between the trimmed V and J ends, which lost 0 bases and 11 bases, there was a span of 11 bases. The CDR3 totals 13 residues. CDR3 in amino acids: CASSQEGARQQFF. CDR3 DNA: TGTGCCAGCAGCCAAGAGGGGGCTCGGCAGCAGTTCTTC.

Only one count was recorded for this clone. The V call is TRBV9, the J call TRBJ2-2, with D possibly being TRBD1 (6 bases). Germline-derived CDR1 and CDR2 are SGDLS and YYNGEE. The length of the CDR3 is 16 residues. V lost 0 bases, J lost 1 base, and 10 bases lay in between. The CDR3 DNA sequence: TGTGCCAGCAGCGTAGACGGACAGTTGAACACCGGGGAGCTGTTTTTT. Translated, it gives CASSVDGQLNTGELFF. Full variable domain (rest looked up from reference TRBV9 and TRBJ2-2): DSGVTQTPKHLITATGQRVTLRCSPRSGDLSVYWYQQSLDQGLQFLIQYYNGEERAKGNILERFSAQQFPDLHSELNLSSLELGDSALYFCASSVDGQLNTGELFFGEGSRLTVL.

V usage is TRBV5-3 and J usage is TRBJ2-7, with 10 bases lining up with TRBD1. TRBV5-3 is marked as an open reading frame, function uncertain. The CDR3 length is 16 residues. After removal of 0 bases from V and 0 bases from J, the junction contained 3 bases not matched to a gene. CDR3: CARSLEGQGSSYEQYV. CDR3 coding DNA: TGTGCCAGAAGCTTGGAGGGACAGGGGAGCTCCTACGAGCAGTACGTC.

The chain combines TRBV12-5 with TRBJ2-1, with 8 bases fitting TRBD1. The length of the CDR3 is 14 residues. After removal of 5 bases from V and 6 bases from J, the junction contained 6 bases not matched to a gene. The V gene's germline CDR1 is LGHNT and CDR2 FRNRAP. The CDR3: CASGPGGERNEQFF. CDR3 coding DNA: TGTGCTAGTGGTCCAGGGGGCGAACGCAATGAGCAGTTCTTC.

The chain carries TRBV18 and TRBJ2-7; the D is unclear. The CDR3 spans 13 residues. Deletions cut 3 bases from V and 2 bases from J, with 8 bases between. CDR1 is KGHSH, CDR2 LQKENI, per germline. This CDR3 reads CASSPTRTYEQYF. The CDR3 DNA follows: TGTGCCAGCTCACCGACACGGACCTACGAGCAGTACTTC.

This clone was observed a few times. J is TRBJ2-7 and V is TRBV18, with D perhaps matching TRBD2 (5 bases). Looked up from germline, CDR1 is KGHSH and CDR2 is LQKENI. V lost 4 bases and J 6 bases, leaving 28 bases between the germline ends. The CDR3 covers 18 residues. The CDR3 sequence is CASSQRLDLARHHPEQYF. The CDR3 DNA reads as TGTGCCAGCTCACAGCGCTTGGACTTAGCGCGCCACCACCCCGAGCAGTACTTC.

This chain connects TRBV6-5 to TRBJ2-7; 8 bases agree with TRBD2. There are 14 residues in the CDR3. The ends lost 5 bases at V and 1 base at J; junction bases unmatched: 4. Germline assignment: CDR1 MNHEY and CDR2 SVGAGI. CDR3 nucleotides: TGTGCCAGCAGTCTAATAGCGGGATCCTACGAGCAGTACGTC. Translated: CASSLIAGSYEQYV.

This sequence joins TRBV7-2 and TRBJ2-1; D is perhaps TRBD2 (5 bases). Trimming removed 5 bases from V and 4 bases from J, with 15 bases in between. This CDR3 is built from 15 residues. The V gene's germline CDR1 is SGHTA and CDR2 FQGNSA. The CDR3 sequence: CASSQSGSTYNEQFF. DNA for the CDR3: TGTGCCAGCAGCCAAAGCGGATCCACTTACAATGAGCAGTTCTTC.

The rearrangement uses TRBV7-2 and TRBJ1-2; D remains ambiguous. The CDR3 contains 13 residues. Germline lookup yields CDR1 SGHTA and CDR2 FQGNSA. Trimming took off 2 bases at V and 6 bases at J, with 10 bases between the two ends. Here the CDR3 DNA reads TGTGCCAGCAGCTTACCGAACGGGGATGGCTACACCTTC. It yields the protein CASSLPNGDGYTF.

This chain connects TRBV27 to TRBJ1-1, with no clear D. The CDR3 runs 15 residues. V lost 6 bases and J lost 1, with 15 bases in between. Germline V gene sequence: CDR1 MNHEY, CDR2 SMNVEV (reference sequence). CDR3 in amino acids: CASRVEGNPNTEAFF. DNA of the CDR3: TGTGCCAGCAGGGTTGAGGGCAACCCGAACACTGAAGCTTTCTTT.

This clone was observed once. This rearrangement joins TRBV6-1 to TRBJ1-2, with TRBD1 matching 8 bases. Germline loops: CDR1 MNHNS, CDR2 SASEGT. Unmatched junction bases numbered 11, after V lost 5 bases and J lost 9 bases. The CDR3 is 14 residues long. The CDR3 nucleotides read TGTGCCAGCAGTCCCGGGACAGGCCCAGGGAGCTACACCTTC. Residues: CASSPGTGPGSYTF.

The J gene is TRBJ2-1, the V gene TRBV9; tentatively, D is TRBD1 (6 bases). V dropped 3 bases and J dropped 6 bases, with 16 bases sitting between them. The CDR3 loop spans 15 amino acids. CDR1 is SGDLS, CDR2 YYNGEE, per germline. The CDR3 loop is CASSAPARGSNEQFF. In nucleotides, the CDR3 is TGTGCCAGCAGCGCCCCAGCCAGGGGCTCCAATGAGCAGTTCTTC.

The chain has TRBV7-9 and TRBJ2-5; D not resolved. In germline, CDR1 is SEHNR, CDR2 FQNEAQ (reference sequence). V gave up 6 bases and J gave up 2 bases, with 13 bases separating them. CDR3 size: 14 residues. The CDR3 sequence: CASRSGSKQETQYF. In nucleotides, the CDR3 is TGTGCCAGCAGGTCCGGGTCTAAACAAGAGACCCAGTACTTC.

The CDR3 DNA follows: TGTGCCAGCAGCCATGACAGGGGGCGCCGGGCTGGAAACACCATATATTTT. As protein: CASSHDRGRRAGNTIYF. J is TRBJ1-3 and V is TRBV7-9; TRBD1 matches 10 bases. The V gene end was trimmed by 5 bases and the J gene end by 2 bases; junction bases not matched to a gene: 9. Germline CDR1 is SEHNR and CDR2 is FQNEAQ (reference sequence). CDR3 size: 17 residues.

The V call is TRBV6-5, the J call TRBJ2-7; 11 bases fit TRBD1. Germline V gene data show CDR1 as MNHEY and CDR2 as SVGAGI. CDR3 length: 14 amino acids. V lost 10 bases, J lost 3 bases, and 8 bases stayed unmatched. CDR3 sequence: CAINSGTGGYEQYF. CDR3 DNA sequence: TGTGCCATCAACTCCGGGACAGGGGGCTACGAGCAGTACTTC.